This T cell receptor beta chain was identified during a study of T cell responses to AZD1222 COVID-19 vaccine. This CDR3 is 14 amino acids long. Trimming left V 0 bases short and J 5 bases short, with 11 bases between. Germline V lookup: CDR1 LNHNV, CDR2 YYDKDF (reference sequence). Only a few counts were recorded for this clone. The antigen remains unidentified. General study results and limits: Repertoires were obtained solely post-peak T cell response. Distributed over spike, vaccine-associated CD4 TCRs predominated at 160-218 and 743-854.

The data were produced by immunoSEQ multiplex PCR, yet TCRdb's version contains in-frame clones alone and is incomplete. The sample lists roughly 95,000 clones, approximately 87% occurring once. The chain has TRBV15 and TRBJ2-7; D might be TRBD2 (6 bases). The specimen comprised peripheral blood, sampled on day 0 of AZD1222 vaccination. The receptor comes from an adult in good health. CDR3: CATSRDSGSDEQYF. The CDR3 DNA follows: TGTGCCACCAGCAGAGATTCCGGGAGCGACGAGCAGTACTTC. The entire variable domain, with the rest obtained from reference TRBV15 and TRBJ2-7, is as follows: DAMVIQNPRYQVTQFGKPVTLSCSQTLNHNVMYWYQQKSSQAPKLLFHYYDKDFNNEADTPDNFQSRRPNTSFCFLDIRSPGLGDTAMYLCATSRDSGSDEQYFGPGTRLTVT.